Listed here are 18 T cell receptor beta chains from one sample, sequenced in a study of lymphopenia after photon versus proton radiotherapy (dated by TCRdb to the late 2010s). Library preparation used the immunoSEQ multiplex PCR assay. Drawn from immuneACCESS, this table holds only the in-frame rearrangements with V and J called that TCRdb kept. Clones are partly lost; checked studies trace under half to an unresolved V gene and leave the rest unexplained. The sample includes tens of thousands of clones, with roughly nine tenths observed a single time. Roughly 18% of the sample is held by the ten biggest clonotypes. The input for sequencing was peripheral blood, taken from a patient treated with photon-based radiotherapy. The receptors were gathered from a woman aged 40 to 49 with cholangiocarcinoma.

The chain is built from TRBV9 and TRBJ2-5; possible D gene TRBD1, 5 bases. Trimming left V 4 bases short and J 5 bases short, with 15 bases between. Germline-derived CDR1 and CDR2 are SGDLS and YYNGEE. The CDR3 length is 14 residues. CDR3 region: CASSSGSAGETQYF. The DNA of the CDR3 is TGTGCCAGCAGCTCAGGCTCGGCAGGGGAGACCCAGTACTTC.

V is TRBV30 and J is TRBJ2-7; D is ambiguous. CDR1 is GTSNPN, CDR2 SVGIG, per germline (reference sequence). The CDR3 runs to 12 residues. V shed 5 bases and J shed 0 bases, with 8 bases lying between them. The CDR3 region is CAWGPLSYEQYF. In DNA, the CDR3 is TGTGCCTGGGGACCGCTCTCCTACGAGCAGTACTTC.

The chain is built from TRBV28 and TRBJ1-3, with D uncertain. Germline V CDR1 and CDR2: MDHEN, SYDVKM. This CDR3 has 16 amino acids. V was shortened by 7 bases and J by 4 bases, with 20 bases between the two germline ends. The CDR3 loop reads CASTEWGLQSGNTIYF. The CDR3 DNA sequence: TGTGCCAGCACCGAGTGGGGTCTTCAGTCCGGAAACACCATATATTTT. Looking up the rest from reference TRBV28 and TRBJ1-3 gives the full variable domain: DVKVTQSSRYLVKRTGEKVFLECVQDMDHENMFWYRQDPGLGLRLIYFSYDVKMKEKGDIPEGYSVSREKKERFSLILESASTNQTSMYLCASTEWGLQSGNTIYFGEGSWLTVV.

In its sample, this clone was seen a few times. This chain uses TRBV27 with TRBJ1-3; no firm D call. Germline CDR1 is MNHEY and CDR2 is SMNVEV (reference sequence). Trimming stripped 6 bases from V and 0 bases from J, with 9 bases between. CDR3 length: 14 residues. In nucleotides, the CDR3 is TGTGCCAGCAGCCAGACTACCTCTGGAAACACCATATATTTT. This translates into CASSQTTSGNTIYF.

V usage is TRBV4-1 and J usage is TRBJ1-3; D may be TRBD1 (6 bases). The germline CDR1 and CDR2 sequences are MGHRA and YSYEKL. The length of the CDR3 is 15 residues. The ends were cut back, 1 base at V and 4 bases at J, with 11 bases in the middle. The CDR3 DNA reads TGCGCCAGCAGCCAAGTCCCAGGGGCGGGAAACACCATATATTTT. It encodes CASSQVPGAGNTIYF.

This chain joins TRBV28 and TRBJ1-6; no clear D gene. The CDR3 totals 13 residues. Germline values: CDR1 MDHEN, CDR2 SYDVKM. Trimming removed 6 bases at V and 13 bases at J, with 16 bases between. In DNA, the CDR3 is TGTGCCAGCAGCCCTTCACCGGGTGGGCCCCTCCACTTT. Protein product: CASSPSPGGPLHF.

The chain is built from TRBV1 and TRBJ2-7; TRBD2, the table's D call, lacks a check against the DNA. TRBV1 is described as a pseudogene. This CDR3 has 16 amino acids. DNA of the CDR3: TGCACCAGCACCGACCCGGGACTAGAGAGGTTGAGCGAGCAGTACTTC. The encoded protein is CTSTDPGLERLSEQYF.

This chain joins TRBV11-2 and TRBJ2-3, with 8 bases identical to TRBD2. Germline V gives CDR1 SGHAT, CDR2 FQNNGV. The CDR3 extends over 18 amino acids. V shed 0 bases, J shed 1 base, and the junction held 9 bases outside the gene matches. CDR3 protein: CASSLDPTGGPGTDTQYF. The CDR3 region has the DNA TGTGCCAGCAGCTTAGATCCGACGGGGGGGCCAGGCACAGATACGCAGTATTTT.

The V gene is TRBV27, the J gene TRBJ2-7; the D is unclear. The V gene lost 2 bases and the J gene lost 2 bases, with 7 bases spanning the gap. The CDR3 runs 13 residues. Germline-derived CDR1 and CDR2 are MNHEY and SMNVEV (reference sequence). CDR3 sequence: CASSLGPAYEQYF. The DNA of the CDR3 is TGTGCCAGCAGTTTAGGTCCGGCCTACGAGCAGTACTTC.

The rearrangement links TRBV2 to TRBJ2-5, with D tentatively TRBD1 (6 bases). Germline assignment: CDR1 SNHLY and CDR2 FYNNEI. This CDR3 spans 14 amino acids. The germline V and J ends were trimmed by 7 bases and 3 bases, with 15 bases remaining between them. CDR3 nucleotides: TGTGCCAGCACCGAAAGGGCAGGGGAAGAGACCCAGTACTTC. Protein product: CASTERAGEETQYF. Full variable domain (rest looked up from reference TRBV2 and TRBJ2-5): EPEVTQTPSHQVTQMGQEVILRCVPISNHLYFYWYRQILGQKVEFLVSFYNNEISEKSEIFDDQFSVERPDGSNFTLKIRSTKLEDSAMYFCASTERAGEETQYFGPGTRLLVL.

V is TRBV9 and J is TRBJ2-2; unclear D gene. CDR1 and CDR2 (germline): SGDLS, YYNGEE. V was clipped by 0 bases and J by 7 bases, with 10 bases between them. CDR3 length: 14 amino acids. The CDR3 sequence is CASSVAASDGELFF. The CDR3 DNA reads TGTGCCAGCAGCGTAGCGGCCTCCGACGGGGAGCTGTTTTTT.

V gene TRBV7-9 combines with J gene TRBJ2-3; maybe TRBD1 (6 bases). V lost 7 bases and J 4 bases, leaving 15 bases between the germline ends. The CDR3 consists of 14 residues. Germline assignment: CDR1 SEHNR and CDR2 FQNEAQ (reference sequence). The CDR3 region is CASILLRGPDTQYF. The DNA for the CDR3 is TGTGCCAGCATACTCCTCAGGGGTCCAGATACGCAGTATTTT. Combining the CDR3 with reference TRBV7-9 and TRBJ2-3 gives the whole variable domain DTGVSQNPRHKITKRGQNVTFRCDPISEHNRLYWYRQTLGQGPEFLTYFQNEAQLEKSRLLSDRFSAERPKGSFSTLEIQRTEQGDSAMYLCASILLRGPDTQYFGPGTRLTVL.

The rearrangement uses TRBV2 and TRBJ2-1, with D perhaps matching TRBD2 (6 bases). Trimming shortened V by 8 bases and J by 2 bases, and 13 bases separated the two germline ends. Germline CDR1 and CDR2: SNHLY and FYNNEI. This CDR3 comprises 14 residues. CDR3 sequence (DNA): TGTGCCAGCGGAAGACTAGGAGCCTACAATGAGCAGTTCTTC. Its translation: CASGRLGAYNEQFF.

The genes are TRBV11-2 and TRBJ2-2; D not certain. The length of the CDR3 is 16 residues. Trimming left V 1 base short and J 0 bases short, with 9 bases between. The germline V gene encodes CDR1 SGHAT and CDR2 FQNNGV. The CDR3 DNA follows: TGTGCCAGCAGCTTAGTCGAGTACGCGAACACCGGGGAGCTGTTTTTT. It encodes CASSLVEYANTGELFF.

CDR3 region: CASSVEGANVLTF. As DNA, the CDR3 is TGCGCCAGCAGCGTCGAGGGGGCCAACGTCCTGACTTTC. The V call is TRBV5-1, the J call TRBJ2-6; D gene ambiguous. Germline CDR1 and CDR2: SGHRS and YFSETQ. The ends were cut back, 4 bases at V and 4 bases at J, with 6 bases in the middle. There are 13 residues in the CDR3.

This chain connects TRBV11-2 to TRBJ2-7; maybe TRBD1 (6 bases). In germline, CDR1 is SGHAT, CDR2 FQNNGV. The V end was cut by 2 bases, the J end by 3 bases, with 11 bases between. The CDR3 has 14 amino acids. The CDR3 DNA sequence: TGTGCCAGCAGCTTAAGGACAGAACACTACGAGCAGTACTTC. Its protein product is CASSLRTEHYEQYF.

This rearrangement joins TRBV19 to TRBJ1-5; D might be TRBD1 (5 bases). Trimming pared 7 bases from V and 7 bases from J, leaving 14 bases between. Germline CDR1 is LNHDA and CDR2 is SQIVND (reference sequence). This CDR3 comprises 13 residues. The CDR3 spells CASKEGVRQPQHF. The CDR3 coding sequence is TGTGCCAGTAAGGAAGGGGTGAGGCAGCCCCAGCATTTT. The full variable domain, in which reference TRBV19 and TRBJ1-5 provide the parts outside the CDR3, is DGGITQSPKYLFRKEGQNVTLSCEQNLNHDAMYWYRQDPGQGLRLIYYSQIVNDFQKGDIAEGYSVSREKKESFPLTVTSAQKNPTAFYLCASKEGVRQPQHFGDGTRLSIL.

This chain links TRBV6-5 with TRBJ2-3, with D uncertain. Looked up from germline, CDR1 is MNHEY and CDR2 is SVGAGI. Deletions cut 0 bases from V and 5 bases from J, with 9 bases between. The CDR3 totals 14 residues. The CDR3, as DNA: TGTGCCAGCAGTTACTCGTCGCGAGTAGATACGCAGTATTTT. This gives the protein CASSYSSRVDTQYF.